These T cell receptor beta chains were read from a single sample in a study of shared clonotypes between healthy human individuals. Assay used: immunoSEQ multiplex PCR; TCRdb lists only in-frame clones, some missing. The sample has about 2.4 million clones, over 85% seen once; the top ten hold roughly 0.39%. The sample consisted of naive CD4+ T cells from PBMCs. Receptors originate from a man younger than 35 in good health. Some clones in this sample may be carry-over from other donors' samples. Each CDR3 is given with its conserved first and last residue. Each record gives: J gene, D gene, V gene, CDR3 protein, CDR3 DNA. D genes are given only for firm matches.

TRBJ2-1 TRBD2 TRBV5-4 CASSSGGGLYNEQFF TGTGCCAGCAGCAGCGGGGGGGGACTATACAATGAGCAGTTCTTC
TRBJ2-3 . TRBV20-1 CSASRADTQYF TGCAGTGCTAGCAGGGCAGATACGCAGTATTTT
TRBJ1-2 . TRBV19 CASTSDSFGGYTF TGTGCCAGTACCTCGGACAGCTTTGGAGGCTACACCTTC
TRBJ2-5 . TRBV29-1 CSVALTDQETQYF TGCAGCGTTGCCTTGACAGACCAAGAGACCCAGTACTTC
TRBJ2-1 . TRBV28 CASERSSNEQFF TGTGCCAGCGAGAGATCGAGCAATGAGCAGTTCTTC
TRBJ1-5 TRBD1 TRBV28 CASKPGQGGNQPQHF TGTGCCAGCAAACCTGGACAGGGGGGCAATCAGCCCCAGCATTTT
TRBJ2-3 TRBD2 TRBV19 CASSSTSGKSDTQYF TGTGCCAGTAGTAGCACTAGCGGGAAGTCAGATACGCAGTATTTT
TRBJ2-7 . TRBV10-3 CAISAAGYEQYF TGTGCCATCAGTGCCGCTGGTTACGAGCAGTACTTC
TRBJ2-1 TRBD2 TRBV7-7 CASATGLAGYNEQFF TGTGCCAGCGCCACAGGACTAGCGGGTTACAATGAGCAGTTCTTC
TRBJ1-1 . TRBV14 CASSQYRYTEAFF TGTGCCAGCAGCCAGTATCGGTACACTGAAGCTTTCTTT
TRBJ2-5 TRBD2 TRBV4-1 CASSQDPSGGQYF TGCGCCAGCAGCCAAGATCCGTCGGGAGGCCAGTACTTC
TRBJ1-6 TRBD1 TRBV4-1 CASSQGTGDNSPLHF TGCGCCAGCAGCCAAGGGACAGGCGATAATTCACCCCTCCACTTT
TRBJ2-7 . TRBV15 CATSSGHRAGEQYF TGTGCCACCAGCAGCGGGCACAGGGCGGGAGAGCAGTACTTC
TRBJ1-1 . TRBV18 CASSPGSNTEAFF TGTGCCAGCTCACCTGGCTCGAACACTGAAGCTTTCTTT
TRBJ2-1 . TRBV7-8 CASSTYNEQFF TGTGCCAGCAGCACATACAATGAGCAGTTCTTC
TRBJ2-3 . TRBV19 CASTLGGNTDTQYF TGTGCCAGTACCCTTGGGGGGAACACAGATACGCAGTATTTT
TRBJ2-5 TRBD1 TRBV19 CASSPGGSRRAQYF TGTGCCAGTAGTCCAGGGGGTAGTCGCCGGGCCCAGTACTTC
TRBJ1-5 TRBD1 TRBV6-1 CASSAGTDSNQPQHF TGTGCCAGCAGTGCCGGGACAGATAGCAATCAGCCCCAGCATTTT
TRBJ2-7 TRBD1 TRBV6-5 CASSYGTGISYEQYF TGTGCCAGCAGTTACGGGACAGGGATCTCCTACGAGCAGTACTTC